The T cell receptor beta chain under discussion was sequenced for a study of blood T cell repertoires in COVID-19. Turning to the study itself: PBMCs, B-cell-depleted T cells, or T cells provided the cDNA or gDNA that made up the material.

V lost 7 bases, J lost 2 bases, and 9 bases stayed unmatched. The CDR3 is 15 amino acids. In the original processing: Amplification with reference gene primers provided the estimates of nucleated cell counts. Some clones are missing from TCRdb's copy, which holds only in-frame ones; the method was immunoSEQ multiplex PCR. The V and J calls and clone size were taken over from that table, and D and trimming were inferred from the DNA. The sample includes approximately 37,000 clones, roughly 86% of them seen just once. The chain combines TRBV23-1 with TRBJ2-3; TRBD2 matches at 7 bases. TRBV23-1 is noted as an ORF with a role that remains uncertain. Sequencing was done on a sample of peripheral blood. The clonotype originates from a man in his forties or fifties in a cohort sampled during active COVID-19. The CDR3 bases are TGCGCCAGCATTACGGCTAGCGGACACACAGATACGCAGTATTTT. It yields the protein CASITASGHTDTQYF.